Below, 15 T cell receptor beta chains from the same sample are listed, as sequenced in a study of blood T cell repertoires in COVID-19. Data came from immunoSEQ multiplex PCR; TCRdb stores just in-frame clones and leaves some out. The sample lists tens of thousands of clones; roughly 90% were seen once. Sequencing was performed on peripheral blood. All receptors derive from a man aged 45-65 years with acute or convalescent COVID-19.

With regard to this clone: Germline is not matched at one junction end, which may reflect a read error. The chain combines TRBV2 with TRBJ1-4; D may be TRBD1 (6 bases). Per germline, CDR1 SNHLY and CDR2 FYNNEI. CDR3 length equals 15 residues. This chain's CDR3 is CASSDGTGTIEKLFF. The CDR3 nucleotides read TGTGCCAGCAGTGACGGCACAGGGACTATTGAAAAACTGTTTTTT.

This chain connects TRBV2 to TRBJ2-2; 12 bases agree with TRBD2. J gave up 5 bases and V 6 bases, and 4 bases lay outside the gene matches. CDR3 length: 15 residues. Germline loops: CDR1 SNHLY, CDR2 FYNNEI. CDR3 amino acids: CASRGTSGFTGELFF. The CDR3 DNA reads as TGTGCCAGCAGGGGGACTAGCGGGTTTACCGGGGAGCTGTTTTTT.

This clone was observed once. The V gene is TRBV6-6, the J gene TRBJ2-5, with TRBD2 identical over 8 bases. This CDR3 has 12 amino acids. Germline V gene sequence: CDR1 MNHNY, CDR2 SVGAGI (reference sequence). V was pared by 8 bases and J by 5 bases, with 4 bases of the junction left unmatched. CDR3 DNA: TGTGCCAGCCGAGCGGGGGCTGAGACCCAGTACTTC. Its protein is CASRAGAETQYF.

About this clone: One junction end does not reproduce the germline sequence, and a read error may be involved. CDR3: CVSRGTQYF. CDR3 bases: TGTGTCAGCCGAGGGACCCAGTACTTC. V and J are TRBV7-2 and TRBJ2-5; D gene ambiguous. The CDR3 has 9 amino acids. Germline-derived CDR1 and CDR2 are SGHTA and FQGNSA.

V usage is TRBV5-1 and J usage is TRBJ2-7; 9 bases match TRBD2. Germline V gives CDR1 SGHRS, CDR2 YFSETQ. V dropped 0 bases and J dropped 2; count of bases not matched to a gene: 6. CDR3 length: 16 residues. Here the CDR3 DNA reads TGCGCCAGCAGCTTGGAGGCCCTAGCGGGGACCTACGAGCAGTACTTC. This encodes CASSLEALAGTYEQYF.

This sequence joins TRBV25-1 and TRBJ1-2; 11 bases map to TRBD1. The ends lost 2 bases at V and 2 bases at J; junction bases unmatched: 1. The V gene's germline CDR1 is MGHDK and CDR2 SYGVNS. The CDR3 runs 15 residues. The CDR3: CASSEGTGGNYGYTF. The CDR3 DNA reads as TGTGCCAGCAGTGAAGGGACAGGGGGAAACTATGGCTACACCTTC.

The CDR3 DNA reads as TGTGCCAGCAAGTCCCTAGCGGGACTAAATAGGCGCACAGATACGCAGTATTTT. Its translation is CASKSLAGLNRRTDTQYF. The chain uses TRBV2 and TRBJ2-3; 9 nucleotides agree with TRBD2. The CDR3 length is 18 residues. Trimming took 7 bases from V and 1 from J; bases not matched to a gene: 15. Germline V lookup: CDR1 SNHLY, CDR2 FYNNEI.

CDR3 residues: CASSGGTGTGNTIYF. The CDR3 bases are TGTGCCAGCAGTGGAGGGACAGGGACTGGAAACACCATATATTTT. The chain employs TRBV2 and TRBJ1-3; 9 nucleotides line up with TRBD1. With 4 bases clipped from V and 2 bases from J, the junction kept 3 bases outside the gene matches. The CDR3 is made up of 15 amino acids. The germline CDR1 and CDR2 sequences are SNHLY and FYNNEI.

V and J are TRBV5-4 and TRBJ2-2; 7 bases line up with TRBD2. Losses at the gene ends were 6 bases for V and 2 bases for J; bases not matched to a gene: 1. Germline V CDR1 and CDR2: SGHNT, YYREEE (reference sequence). There are 13 residues in the CDR3. CDR3 loop: CASTSGNTGELFF. DNA of the CDR3: TGTGCCAGCACTAGCGGAAACACCGGGGAGCTGTTTTTT.

The chain employs TRBV7-2 and TRBJ1-6; D may be TRBD1 (6 bases). Per the germline V gene, CDR1 is SGHTA and CDR2 is FQGNSA. Deletions cut 2 bases from V and 6 bases from J, with 8 bases between. CDR3 length: 14 residues. CDR3: CASSLTQGNSPLHF. The CDR3 nucleotides are TGTGCCAGCAGCTTAACACAGGGTAATTCACCCCTCCACTTT.

The chain is built from TRBV7-2 and TRBJ1-3; D is unclear. Germline values: CDR1 SGHTA, CDR2 FQGNSA. The germline V and J ends were trimmed by 5 bases and 4 bases, with 21 bases remaining between them. The CDR3 is 17 amino acids. CDR3 loop: CASSPLGQAVMGNTIYF. The CDR3 DNA follows: TGTGCCAGCAGCCCACTTGGGCAGGCAGTTATGGGAAACACCATATATTTT. Drawing the rest from reference TRBV7-2 and TRBJ1-3, the complete variable domain is GAGVSQSPSNKVTEKGKDVELRCDPISGHTALYWYRQSLGQGLEFLIYFQGNSAPDKSGLPSDRFSAERTGGSVSTLTIQRTQQEDSAVYLCASSPLGQAVMGNTIYFGEGSWLTVV.

This chain joins TRBV7-2 and TRBJ2-3; TRBD2 matches at 12 bases. The CDR3 length is 19 residues. The V gene end was trimmed by 4 bases and the J gene end by 6 bases; junction bases not matched to a gene: 17. Germline CDR1 and CDR2: SGHTA and FQGNSA. The CDR3 sequence is CASSSQPPRLAGAWDTQYF. The CDR3 region has the DNA TGTGCCAGCAGCTCCCAACCGCCCAGACTAGCGGGGGCCTGGGATACGCAGTATTTT.

This clone was recorded once. The chain links TRBV19 to TRBJ2-5, with TRBD2 matching 7 bases. The junction had 4 bases not matched to a gene; V was cut back by 5 bases and J by 4 bases. Germline CDR1 LNHDA, CDR2 SQIVND (reference sequence). This CDR3 spans 13 amino acids. The CDR3 here is CASSRTRAETQYF. The CDR3 nucleotides are TGTGCCAGTAGTCGGACTAGAGCAGAGACCCAGTACTTC.

The chain has TRBV7-3 and TRBJ2-1; the match to TRBD2 covers 7 bases. Germline-derived CDR1 and CDR2 are SGHTA and FQGTGA. This CDR3 region has 15 residues. V trimming: 4 bases; J trimming: 8 bases; junction bases outside the gene matches: 11. The chain's CDR3 is CASSSVGGAGDEQFF. CDR3 sequence (DNA): TGTGCCAGCAGCTCCGTAGGCGGGGCGGGGGATGAGCAGTTCTTC. The full variable domain, with the rest looked up from reference TRBV7-3 and TRBJ2-1, is GAGVSQTPSNKVTEKGKYVELRCDPISGHTALYWYRQSLGQGPEFLIYFQGTGAADDSGLPNDRFFAVRPEGSVSTLKIQRTERGDSAVYLCASSSVGGAGDEQFFGPGTRLTVL.

This clone was seen a single time. V gene TRBV7-6 combines with J gene TRBJ2-6; 7 nucleotides line up with TRBD1. Germline loops: CDR1 SGHVS, CDR2 FNYEAQ. Trimming took 5 bases from V and 2 from J; bases not matched to a gene: 12. The CDR3 sequence is 18 residues long. As DNA, the CDR3 is TGTGCCAGCAGCACACGGACAGGCCCCGGTCCTGGGGCCAACGTCCTGACTTTC. Its translation: CASSTRTGPGPGANVLTF.